These 15 T cell receptor beta chains were all obtained from the same sample, sequenced in a study of neoadjuvant nivolumab and ipilimumab in lung cancer. Assay used: immunoSEQ multiplex PCR; TCRdb lists only in-frame clones, some missing. The top ten hold roughly 8% of the sample, which has 15,000 to 20,000 clones, roughly three quarters seen once. Specimen: tumor tissue, collected after neoadjuvant nivolumab, alone or with ipilimumab, at or shortly before surgery. The receptors come from an adult with non-small cell lung cancer.

This clone has a single count. This sequence joins TRBV6-1 and TRBJ2-2; TRBD2 aligns across 8 bases. This CDR3 has 15 amino acids. Trimming removed 3 bases from V and 7 bases from J; junction bases left unmatched: 7. Germline V lookup: CDR1 MNHNS, CDR2 SASEGT. As DNA, the CDR3 is TGTGCCAGCAGTGAGGGAGCGGGGGTAGACGGGGAGCTGTTTTTT. It yields the protein CASSEGAGVDGELFF.

The chain has TRBV2 and TRBJ1-6; D may be TRBD1 (5 bases). The V gene's germline CDR1 is SNHLY and CDR2 FYNNEI. This CDR3 has 11 amino acids. Trimming shortened V by 7 bases and J by 18 bases, and 16 bases separated the two germline ends. CDR3 amino acids: CASIFGTNHHF. Written as DNA, the CDR3 is TGTGCCAGCATTTTCGGGACCAACCACCACTTT.

The CDR3 spells CASSLNRGTYEQYF. The CDR3 region has the DNA TGTGCCAGCAGCTTAAACAGGGGCACCTACGAGCAGTACTTC. The V gene is TRBV7-3, the J gene TRBJ2-7, with 7 bases that match TRBD1. CDR3 size: 14 residues. After removal of 1 base from V and 2 bases from J, the junction contained 2 bases not matched to a gene. CDR1 is SGHTA, CDR2 FQGTGA, per germline.

This chain uses TRBV11-2 with TRBJ1-2; no clear D gene. V gave up 1 base and J gave up 6 bases, with 9 bases separating them. Germline assignment: CDR1 SGHAT and CDR2 FQNNGV. The CDR3 is 13 amino acids. The CDR3 DNA sequence: TGTGCCAGCAGCTTAGGAGGAACAAATGGCTACACCTTC. This sequence encodes CASSLGGTNGYTF.

The chain links TRBV11-2 to TRBJ2-1, with 12 positions matching TRBD2. From germline, CDR1 is SGHAT and CDR2 FQNNGV. V shed 5 bases and J 2 bases; nucleotides not matched to a gene: 4. This CDR3 is built from 16 residues. CDR3 sequence: CASSPRLAGAYNEQFF. The CDR3 DNA reads TGTGCCAGCAGCCCGCGACTAGCGGGGGCCTACAATGAGCAGTTCTTC.

The J gene is TRBJ2-7, the V gene TRBV10-2; no clear D. This CDR3 has 13 residues. Deletions cut 6 bases from V and 2 bases from J, with 11 bases between. The germline V gene has CDR1 WSHSY and CDR2 SAAADI. CDR3 residues: CASSPAAAYEQYF. CDR3 nucleotide sequence: TGCGCCAGCAGCCCAGCAGCTGCCTACGAGCAGTACTTC.

Notes on this clone: The sample has other DNA sequences that encode this CDR3 too. CDR3 bases: TGTGCCAGCAGCAGGAGGGGGCGCTCCTACAATGAGCAGTTCTTC. This sequence encodes CASSRRGRSYNEQFF. V is TRBV6-5 and J is TRBJ2-1; TRBD1 might be the D (7 bases). The length of the CDR3 is 15 residues. Germline-derived CDR1 and CDR2 are MNHEY and SVGAGI. The V end lost 6 bases, the J end lost 0 bases, and 12 bases lay between the germline ends.

The rearrangement joins TRBV5-5 to TRBJ1-5; no clear D. Between the trimmed V and J ends, which lost 6 bases and 3 bases, there was a span of 19 bases. CDR3 length: 16 residues. Germline V gene lookup returns CDR1 SGHKS and CDR2 YYEKEE (reference sequence). CDR3 sequence (DNA): TGTGCCAGCAACTGGGGATCGCCAGGCGACAATCAGCCCCAGCATTTT. Protein sequence: CASNWGSPGDNQPQHF. The whole variable domain, remainder taken from reference TRBV5-5 and TRBJ1-5, is DAGVTQSPTHLIKTRGQQVTLRCSPISGHKSVSWYQQVLGQGPQFIFQYYEKEERGRGNFPDRFSARQFPNYSSELNVNALLLGDSALYLCASNWGSPGDNQPQHFGDGTRLSIL.

The DNA of the CDR3 is TGTGCCAGCAGTGTAACTGGTAGGGATACGCAGTATTTT. Translating it yields CASSVTGRDTQYF. V gene TRBV2 combines with J gene TRBJ2-3; no firm D call. The CDR3 is 13 residues long. Per the germline V gene, CDR1 is SNHLY and CDR2 is FYNNEI. Trimming removed 4 bases from V and 6 bases from J, with 11 bases in between.

The chain is built from TRBV7-2 and TRBJ1-5; 8 nucleotides line up with TRBD1. Germline trimming cut 3 bases from V and 2 bases from J; bases unmatched to any gene: 6. The CDR3 runs 16 residues. Germline CDR1 and CDR2: SGHTA and FQGNSA. Here the CDR3 reads CASSLVQGAGNQPQHF. DNA for the CDR3: TGTGCCAGCAGCTTGGTGCAGGGGGCCGGCAATCAGCCCCAGCATTTT.

This clone is judged medium-sized. One end of the junction fails to match germline, which may point to a read error. This chain links TRBV2 with TRBJ2-7; D ambiguous. From germline, CDR1 is SNHLY and CDR2 FYNNEI. CDR3 size: 13 residues. CDR3: CASSEGPRYEQYF. The CDR3 DNA reads TGTGCCAGCAGCGAAGGACCTAGGTACGAGCAGTACTTC.

This chain joins TRBV30 and TRBJ1-6, with a weak D call TRBD1 (6 bases). The germline gives CDR1 GTSNPN, CDR2 SVGIG (reference sequence). Between the trimmed V and J ends, which lost 0 bases and 10 bases, there was a span of 13 bases. CDR3 length: 14 amino acids. The CDR3 region is CAWSVNRVESPLHF. Written as DNA, the CDR3 is TGTGCCTGGAGTGTAAACAGGGTGGAATCACCCCTCCACTTT.

This chain uses TRBV19 with TRBJ2-7; D uncertain. The germline V gene encodes CDR1 LNHDA and CDR2 SQIVND (reference sequence). V lost 9 bases, J lost 6 bases, and 21 bases lay in between. CDR3 length: 14 residues. The DNA for the CDR3 is TGTGCCAGCACACAGTTCCCGGCGATGGGCGAGCAGTACTTC. It specifies CASTQFPAMGEQYF.

With regard to this clone: Germline and junction disagree at one end, which may indicate a read error. The chain links TRBV7-7 to TRBJ2-5; 8 positions agree with TRBD1. The CDR3 loop spans 16 amino acids. CDR1 and CDR2 from the germline V gene are SSHAT and FNYEAQ (reference sequence). The CDR3 coding sequence is TGTGCTAGCAGCTTAGTTGTAGGGACAGGAGGAGAGACCCAGTACTTC. It is translated as CASSLVVGTGGETQYF.

The chain's CDR3 is CASSPSGTATNEKLFF. The CDR3 DNA reads as TGTGCCAGCTCACCGAGCGGGACGGCAACTAATGAAAAACTGTTTTTT. The V and J genes are TRBV18 and TRBJ1-4; D is possibly TRBD1 (5 bases). CDR1 KGHSH and CDR2 LQKENI come from the germline V gene. CDR3 length equals 16 residues. Trimming removed 3 bases at V and 0 bases at J, with 11 bases between.